This T cell receptor beta chain came from a study of control samples from healthy donors and cancer patients. Measured with immunoSEQ multiplex PCR; TCRdb has only the in-frame clones, and not every one. The repertoire holds 100,000 or so clones, with approximately 90% as singletons. Trimming took off 8 bases at V and 8 bases at J, with 21 bases between the two ends. CDR3 size: 14 residues. The germline gives CDR1 MNHEY, CDR2 SVGAGI. The clonotype comes from a woman between 45 and 65 years old in good health. The sample consisted of blood. The rearrangement joins TRBV6-5 to TRBJ1-2; tentative D call: TRBD1 (5 bases). DNA of the CDR3: TGTGCCAGCGAAAGCGGGTCAGGGACTCGGGGCTACACCTTC. Translating it yields CASESGSGTRGYTF.